This is a list of T cell receptor beta chains from one sample in a study of blood T cell repertoires in COVID-19. The method was immunoSEQ multiplex PCR; TCRdb's version includes in-frame clones alone and lacks a portion of them. Of around 260,000 clones listed, about 89% were seen once; the top ten hold 0.94%. The sample taken for sequencing was peripheral blood. Receptors originate from a woman aged 40 to 50 who had recovered from COVID-19. Both conserved end residues are part of each CDR3. The D gene is left open where the match is weak. The size entry is marked missing in some rows and otherwise reads once, few, many or a size class.

>NA|TRBJ1-1|TRBV28|NA
CASSNIQGDTEAFF
TGTGCCAGCAGTAATATACAGGGAGACACTGAAGCTTTCTTT
>once|TRBJ1-4|TRBV6-6|NA
CASSFGVNEKLFF
TGTGCCAGCAGTTTCGGGGTTAATGAAAAACTGTTTTTT
>once|TRBJ1-1|TRBV4-2|NA
CASSQDSRVEAFF
TGTGCCAGCAGCCAAGATTCCAGGGTTGAAGCTTTCTTT
>once|TRBJ1-4|TRBV25-1|TRBD1
CASGAGTDEKLFF
TGTGCCAGCGGAGCCGGGACAGATGAAAAACTGTTTTTT
>NA|TRBJ2-1|TRBV7-2|NA
CASSTRGLAGSSYNEQFF
TGTGCCAGCAGCACCAGGGGGCTAGCGGGGAGCTCCTACAATGAGCAGTTCTTC
>few|TRBJ2-3|TRBV5-1|NA
CASSLRTDTQYF
TGCGCCAGCAGCCTACGCACAGATACGCAGTATTTT
>NA|TRBJ2-3|TRBV9|TRBD2
CASSPTSGGDTDTQYF
TGTGCCAGCAGCCCAACTAGCGGAGGGGACACAGATACGCAGTATTTT
>NA|TRBJ2-1|TRBV19|TRBD1
CASSPRQGVVNEQFF
TGTGCCAGTAGCCCTAGACAGGGAGTGGTCAATGAGCAGTTCTTC
>NA|TRBJ2-2|TRBV7-2|NA
CASSWRTTGELFF
TGTGCCAGCAGCTGGAGAACCACCGGGGAGCTGTTTTTT
>few|TRBJ1-2|TRBV10-3|TRBD1
CAISDRGPYGYTF
TGTGCCATCAGCGACAGGGGGCCCTATGGCTACACCTTC
>NA|TRBJ2-7|TRBV11-3|TRBD1
CASSPPGQSYEQYF
TGTGCCAGCAGCCCACCGGGACAGTCCTACGAGCAGTACTTC
>NA|TRBJ2-2|TRBV27|NA
CASSQSRDTQAGELFF
TGTGCCAGCAGTCAATCCCGGGACACACAGGCCGGGGAGCTGTTTTTT
>NA|TRBJ2-7|TRBV6-6|TRBD2
CASSTYLAGVDDEQYF
TGTGCCAGCAGCACCTACCTAGCGGGAGTCGACGACGAGCAGTACTTC
>NA|TRBJ2-5|TRBV27|TRBD2
CASTGLAGDQETQYF
TGTGCCAGCACCGGACTAGCGGGAGACCAAGAGACCCAGTACTTC
>NA|TRBJ2-7|TRBV4-1|TRBD1
CASSQVRDSSYEQYF
TGCGCCAGCAGCCAAGTTCGGGACAGCTCCTACGAGCAGTACTTC
>NA|TRBJ2-6|TRBV19|NA
CASSSWEAGANVLTF
TGTGCCAGTAGTTCTTGGGAGGCTGGGGCCAACGTCCTGACTTTC